The 14 T cell receptor beta chains reported below all come from one sample, sequenced in a study of blood T cell repertoires in COVID-19. Method: immunoSEQ multiplex PCR; TCRdb's copy keeps in-frame clones and lacks some. The profile shows around 200,000 clones, approximately 87% of them singletons. The sample consisted of peripheral blood. The receptors here all came from a woman aged 18-29 years who had recovered from COVID-19.

V gene TRBV9 combines with J gene TRBJ2-7; the match to TRBD1 covers 8 bases. After removal of 4 bases from V and 3 bases from J, the junction contained 12 bases not matched to a gene. Germline loops: CDR1 SGDLS, CDR2 YYNGEE. The CDR3 length is 16 residues. CDR3 protein: CASSISGQGLIYEQYF. CDR3 coding DNA: TGTGCCAGCAGCATATCCGGACAGGGCTTAATCTACGAGCAGTACTTC.

The chain recombines TRBV9 with TRBJ2-5; D possibly corresponds to TRBD2 (7 bases). This CDR3 comprises 14 residues. Germline CDR1 is SGDLS and CDR2 is YYNGEE. The V end was cut by 4 bases, the J end by 7 bases, with 17 bases between. CDR3 loop: CASSTQGSGGTQYF. The CDR3 DNA reads TGTGCCAGCAGCACCCAGGGGTCGGGGGGGACCCAGTACTTC.

This clone was detected a few times. The chain uses TRBV10-3 and TRBJ2-1, with D perhaps TRBD2 (6 bases). Germline CDR1 ENHRY, CDR2 SYGVKD. The CDR3 sequence is 16 residues long. The ends were cut back, 0 bases at V and 1 base at J, with 10 bases in the middle. The chain's CDR3 is CAISESMAGSYNEQFF. The CDR3 DNA sequence: TGTGCCATCAGTGAGTCGATGGCGGGATCCTACAATGAGCAGTTCTTC.

The chain links TRBV3-1 (or the pseudogene TRBV3-2) to TRBJ1-6, with D hard to call. Trimming shortened V by 1 base and J by 2 bases, and 24 bases separated the two germline ends. CDR3 length: 21 residues. The germline V gene has CDR1 LGHDT and CDR2 YNNKEL (reference sequence). CDR3 region: CASSQGYSRDLAVAYNSPLHF. The CDR3 DNA reads as TGTGCCAGCAGCCAAGGGTATAGCCGGGATCTGGCTGTGGCCTATAATTCACCCCTCCACTTT.

This chain links TRBV24-1 with TRBJ2-2, with 9 bases aligning to TRBD1. The V gene's germline CDR1 is KGHDR and CDR2 SFDVKD. The CDR3 covers 18 residues. With 1 base clipped from V and 2 bases from J, the junction kept 7 bases outside the gene matches. This CDR3 reads CATSDFVRGQGNTGELFF. In DNA, the CDR3 is TGTGCCACCAGTGATTTTGTTCGGGGACAGGGAAACACCGGGGAGCTGTTTTTT.

The V call is TRBV9, the J call TRBJ2-1, with 10 bases that match TRBD2. V lost 3 bases, J lost 4 bases, and 4 bases stayed unmatched. CDR3 length: 15 amino acids. Germline CDR1 SGDLS, CDR2 YYNGEE. Here the CDR3 DNA reads TGTGCCAGCAGCGACACTAGCGGGGCATACAATGAGCAGTTCTTC. Translation gives CASSDTSGAYNEQFF.

Here the CDR3 DNA reads TGTGCCAGCAGTTTCGGAGGACTAGCGGGATACAATGAGCAGTTCTTC. This codes for CASSFGGLAGYNEQFF. The rearrangement links TRBV27 to TRBJ2-1, with 12 bases lining up with TRBD2. The CDR3 has 16 residues. V dropped 3 bases and J dropped 4; count of bases not matched to a gene: 4. The germline gives CDR1 MNHEY, CDR2 SMNVEV (reference sequence).

The chain recombines TRBV29-1 with TRBJ1-2; 9 nucleotides line up with TRBD1. This CDR3 has 12 amino acids. CDR1 and CDR2 (germline): SQVTM, ANQGSEA. Germline trimming cut 7 bases from V and 6 bases from J; bases unmatched to any gene: 6. CDR3 sequence: CSGLDRGNGYTF. The CDR3 DNA sequence: TGCAGCGGCCTGGACAGGGGCAATGGCTACACCTTC. Full variable domain (rest looked up from reference TRBV29-1 and TRBJ1-2): SAVISQKPSRDICQRGTSLTIQCQVDSQVTMMFWYRQQPGQSLTLIATANQGSEATYESGFVIDKFPISRPNLTFSTLTVSNMSPEDSSIYLCSGLDRGNGYTFGSGTRLTVV.

The DNA for the CDR3 is TGTGCCATCAGGGGACAGGGGGAACCAATCTCTGGAAACACCATATATTTT. This gives the protein CAIRGQGEPISGNTIYF. The chain couples TRBV10-3 to TRBJ1-3; 11 bases agree with TRBD1. This CDR3 has 17 amino acids. J was trimmed by 0 bases and V by 6 bases; bases with no gene match: 7. CDR1 and CDR2 (germline): ENHRY, SYGVKD.

The chain has TRBV4-1 and TRBJ2-7, with 7 bases that match TRBD2. Germline-derived CDR1 and CDR2 are MGHRA and YSYEKL. V lost 1 base, J lost 4 bases, and 4 bases stayed unmatched. The CDR3 spans 14 residues. CDR3 in amino acids: CASSQGPGGYEQYF. In DNA, the CDR3 is TGCGCCAGCAGCCAAGGGCCGGGGGGATACGAGCAGTACTTC.

The chain couples TRBV18 to TRBJ1-1; 9 bases line up with TRBD1. The CDR3 length is 16 residues. Germline loops: CDR1 KGHSH, CDR2 LQKENI. The V and J ends lost 1 base and 1 base, in that order; junction bases with no gene match: 4. The CDR3 sequence: CASSPLQGARNTEAFF. CDR3 sequence (DNA): TGTGCCAGCTCACCACTACAGGGGGCGCGGAACACTGAAGCTTTCTTT.

The CDR3 region is CASSLGSDTEAFF. The DNA for the CDR3 is TGCGCCAGCAGCTTGGGCAGCGACACTGAAGCTTTCTTT. The V and J genes are TRBV5-1 and TRBJ1-1; D is uncertain. CDR1 is SGHRS, CDR2 YFSETQ, per germline. V was pared by 0 bases and J by 3 bases, with 6 bases between. CDR3 length: 13 residues.

This clone has more than one count but fewer than ten. V and J are TRBV5-1 and TRBJ2-5; a possible D gene is TRBD2 (7 bases). This CDR3 has 17 residues. The germline V gene has CDR1 SGHRS and CDR2 YFSETQ. V was shortened by 0 bases and J by 0 bases, with 15 bases between the two germline ends. CDR3: CASSLGGGAFNQETQYF. Written as DNA, the CDR3 is TGCGCCAGCAGCTTGGGTGGGGGGGCCTTTAACCAAGAGACCCAGTACTTC.

This clone has a handful of counts. The chain recombines TRBV18 with TRBJ1-1; D is perhaps TRBD1 (6 bases). From germline, CDR1 is KGHSH and CDR2 LQKENI. Trimming stripped 2 bases from V and 4 bases from J, with 11 bases between. The CDR3 runs 14 residues. CDR3 bases: TGTGCCAGCTCACCAGGGGGCGTAGGCACTGAAGCTTTCTTT. Translated: CASSPGGVGTEAFF.